This T cell receptor beta chain was captured by sequencing in a study of blood T cell repertoires in COVID-19. Study information: Acute and convalescent COVID-19 specimens originated in the United States, Italy and Spain.

Germline V gives CDR1 LNHDA, CDR2 SQIVND (reference sequence). V dropped 3 bases and J dropped 3 bases, with 12 bases sitting between them. CDR3 size: 14 residues. Symptom resolution, clearance, or two negative PCRs marked donors in Cohort 3 as recovered. Profiled with immunoSEQ multiplex PCR; TCRdb holds only in-frame clones, not every one. This table has 150,000 to 200,000 clones, roughly 90% appearing once. The clonotype originates from a woman under 30 who had recovered from COVID-19. The rearrangement links TRBV19 to TRBJ2-7; possible D gene TRBD2, 5 bases. The sample comprised PBMCs or T cells enriched from blood (not recorded which). Here the CDR3 DNA reads TGTGCCAGTAGTATTGAGGGAAACATCTACGAGCAGTACTTC. This translates into CASSIEGNIYEQYF.